This entry lists 4 T cell receptor beta chains sequenced from one sample in a study of tumor-infiltrating lymphocytes in primary liver carcinoma. Germline DNA was also extracted, and blood RNA derived from unsorted whole blood. cDNA specific to TCR beta was made from approximately 0.55 ug of total RNA, with a constant-region primer employed for priming. Three rounds of nested multiplex PCR with slightly modified ARM-PCR produced TCR beta libraries. Forward primers for TRBV1-TRBV30 and a C-beta reverse primer served the first two PCR rounds, at about 11 cycles each. MiXCR, applied by TCRdb to the multiplex PCR reads, yields one record per CDR3 protein. The table lists around 330,000 distinct CDR3 sequences, approximately 58% of them singletons. The sequenced sample was peripheral blood. All receptors derive from a woman aged 25 to 45 with primary liver carcinoma and hepatitis B virus infection.

A remark on this clonotype: At one end, the junction sequence differs from germline, possibly due to a read error. The chain couples TRBV6-2 or TRBV6-3 to TRBJ2-3, with 11 bases lining up with TRBD2. The CDR3 runs 16 residues. The germline V gene has CDR1 MNHEY and CDR2 SVGEGT. In DNA, the CDR3 is TGTGCCAGCAGTACATCACTAGCGGGAGACGCAGATACACAGTATTTT. It translates to CASSTSLAGDADTQYF.

With respect to this clonotype: One end of the junction is discordant with germline, which a read error may explain. The chain joins TRBV29-1 to TRBJ2-5, with D possibly TRBD2 on 5 matching bases. The CDR3 length is 12 residues. Per germline, CDR1 SQVTM and CDR2 ANQGSEA. The CDR3 DNA sequence: TGCAACGCTGGTTCTAGCCAAGAGACCCAGCACTTC. Translation: CNAGSSQETQHF.

This chain joins TRBV28 and TRBJ1-5; D is uncertain. Germline assignment: CDR1 MDHEN and CDR2 SYDVKM. V dropped 10 bases and J dropped 6 bases, with 13 bases sitting between them. CDR3 length equals 12 residues. This CDR3 is CATEVRGQPQHF. For the CDR3, the DNA is TGTGCCACCGAGGTGCGGGGTCAGCCCCAGCATTTT.

This rearrangement joins TRBV5-6 to TRBJ1-1, with 7 positions matching TRBD1. Per the germline V gene, CDR1 is SGHDT and CDR2 is YYEEEE. This CDR3 contains 15 residues. V was clipped by 5 bases and J by 1 base; unmatched bases: 8. The CDR3 reads CASRGDRAQNTEAFF. The DNA of the CDR3 is TGTGCCAGCAGGGGAGACAGGGCCCAGAACACTGAAGCTTTCTTT.